This T cell receptor beta chain is drawn from a study of patients and donors after allogeneic stem cell transplantation. This clonotype was seen a few times. V lost 2 bases and J 5 bases, leaving 4 bases between the germline ends. CDR3 length: 12 residues. In germline, CDR1 is SGHTA, CDR2 FQGNSA. TCRdb analysed the RT-PCR reads with MiXCR anew, one entry per CDR3 protein. Of tens of thousands of distinct CDR3 sequences in the sample, roughly 48% were seen once. This receptor was identified in a human donor who was either an allogeneic HSCT recipient or a stem cell or donor lymphocyte infusion donor (not recorded which). It is not recorded whose cells these are; they may come from a transplant donor. Sequencing used blood, either unsorted or a sorted T cell fraction (not recorded which). The V gene is TRBV7-2, the J gene TRBJ1-5; no reliable D call. Written as DNA, the CDR3 is TGTGCCAGCAGCTTATACGATCAGCCCCAGCATTTT. It encodes CASSLYDQPQHF.